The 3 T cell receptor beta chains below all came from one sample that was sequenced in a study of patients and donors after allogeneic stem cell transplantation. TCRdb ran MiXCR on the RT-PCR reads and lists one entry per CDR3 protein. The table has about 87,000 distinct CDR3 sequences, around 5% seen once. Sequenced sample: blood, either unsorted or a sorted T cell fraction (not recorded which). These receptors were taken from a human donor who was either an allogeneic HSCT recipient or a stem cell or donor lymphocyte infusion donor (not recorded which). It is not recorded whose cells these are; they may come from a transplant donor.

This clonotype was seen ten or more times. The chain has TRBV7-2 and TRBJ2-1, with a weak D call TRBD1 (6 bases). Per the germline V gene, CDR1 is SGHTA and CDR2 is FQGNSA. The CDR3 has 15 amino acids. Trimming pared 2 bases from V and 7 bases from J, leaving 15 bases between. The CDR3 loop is CASSLKAGAVNEQFF. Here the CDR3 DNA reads TGTGCCAGCAGCTTAAAGGCAGGGGCAGTAAATGAGCAGTTCTTC. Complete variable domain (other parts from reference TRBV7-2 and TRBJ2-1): GAGVSQSPSNKVTEKGKDVELRCDPISGHTALYWYRQSLGQGLEFLIYFQGNSAPDKSGLPSDRFSAERTGGSVSTLTIQRTQQEDSAVYLCASSLKAGAVNEQFFGPGTRLTVL.

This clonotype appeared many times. The CDR3 is CASSYQGANSGNTIYF. As DNA, the CDR3 is TGTGCCAGCAGCTATCAGGGGGCTAACTCTGGAAACACCATATATTTT. The chain is built from TRBV7-2 and TRBJ1-3; TRBD1 matches at 8 bases. The CDR3 is 16 amino acids. V shed 4 bases, J shed 0 bases, and the junction held 5 bases outside the gene matches. Germline V gives CDR1 SGHTA, CDR2 FQGNSA.

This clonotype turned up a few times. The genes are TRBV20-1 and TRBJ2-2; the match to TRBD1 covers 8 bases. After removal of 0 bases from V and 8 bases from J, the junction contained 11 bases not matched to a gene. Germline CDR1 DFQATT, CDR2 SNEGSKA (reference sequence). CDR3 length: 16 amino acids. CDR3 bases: TGCAGTGCTAGAGATCTGTCCAGGGGGCATGAGGGGGAGCTGTTTTTT. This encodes CSARDLSRGHEGELFF.